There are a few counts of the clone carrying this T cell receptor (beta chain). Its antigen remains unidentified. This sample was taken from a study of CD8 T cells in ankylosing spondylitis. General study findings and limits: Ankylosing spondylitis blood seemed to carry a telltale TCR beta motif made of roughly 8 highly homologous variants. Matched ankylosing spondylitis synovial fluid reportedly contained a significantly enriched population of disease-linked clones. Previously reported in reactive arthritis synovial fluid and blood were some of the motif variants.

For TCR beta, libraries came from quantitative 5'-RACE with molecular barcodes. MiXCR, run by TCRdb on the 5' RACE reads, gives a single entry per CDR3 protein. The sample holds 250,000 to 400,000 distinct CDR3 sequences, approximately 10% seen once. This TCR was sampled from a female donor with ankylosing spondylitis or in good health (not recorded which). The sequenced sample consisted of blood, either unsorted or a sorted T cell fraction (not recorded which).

The CDR3 sequence is CASSLDRPAYEQYF. Written as DNA, the CDR3 is TGTGCCAGCAGCTTGGACAGGCCTGCCTACGAGCAGTACTTC. The V gene is TRBV7-8, the J gene TRBJ2-7; the match to TRBD1 covers 7 bases. This CDR3 comprises 14 residues. V dropped 3 bases and J dropped 2; count of bases not matched to a gene: 4. Germline V lookup: CDR1 SGHVS, CDR2 FQNEAQ. Full variable domain (rest looked up from reference TRBV7-8 and TRBJ2-7): GAGVSQSPRYKVAKRGQDVALRCDPISGHVSLFWYQQALGQGPEFLTYFQNEAQLDKSGLPSDRFFAERPEGSVSTLKIQRTQQEDSAVYLCASSLDRPAYEQYFGPGTRLTVT.